This TCR beta chain was found in a study of blood T cells in healthy people across ages. General study findings and limits: Observed TCR beta diversity showed a strong correlation with the percentage of naive T cells as measured by flow cytometry. Both naive CD4+ cell counts and diversity were greater in long-lived donors than in aged donors.

A sample-barcoded 5' primer and a J-beta primer mix were used in a second PCR of about 7 to 12 cycles. TCRdb itself ran the 5' RACE reads through MiXCR, one entry per CDR3 protein. The sample yields some 1.5 million distinct CDR3 sequences, roughly two fifths seen once. Aged roughly 6 to 90, donors were systemically healthy Caucasians from Russia. The total RNA that was extracted per sample amounted to at least 5 micrograms. The germline V gene encodes CDR1 SGDLS and CDR2 YYNGEE. V gave up 7 bases and J gave up 4 bases, with 13 bases separating them. The CDR3 totals 13 residues. This clonotype has just a few counts. Its antigen is as yet unknown.

This chain joins TRBV9 and TRBJ2-3; D remains unclear. Sample: blood. The receptor comes from a woman between 18 and 29 years old in good health. The chain's CDR3 is CASSRSSADTQYF. The CDR3 DNA reads as TGTGCCAGCTCTAGGAGTTCGGCAGATACGCAGTATTTT.